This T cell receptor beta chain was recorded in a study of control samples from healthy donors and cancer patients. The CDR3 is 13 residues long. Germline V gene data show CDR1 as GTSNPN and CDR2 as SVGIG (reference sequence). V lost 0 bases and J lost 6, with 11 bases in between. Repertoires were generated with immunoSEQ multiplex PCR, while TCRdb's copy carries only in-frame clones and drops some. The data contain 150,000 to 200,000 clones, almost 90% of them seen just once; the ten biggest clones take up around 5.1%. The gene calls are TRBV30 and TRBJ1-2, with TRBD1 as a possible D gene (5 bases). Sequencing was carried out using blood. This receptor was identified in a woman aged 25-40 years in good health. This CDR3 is CAWSVSGPDGYTF. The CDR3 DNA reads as TGTGCCTGGAGTGTATCGGGGCCGGATGGCTACACCTTC.